This passage covers 30 T cell receptor beta chains from one sample sequenced in a study of cytomegalovirus exposure and HLA in healthy donors. Data came from immunoSEQ multiplex PCR; TCRdb stores just in-frame clones and leaves some out. Among some 110,000 clones listed, around nine tenths were seen once. The sample comprised PBMCs. The receptors derive from a man between 18 and 35 years old in good health and CMV-seropositive.

This sequence joins TRBV14 and TRBJ2-2, with D hard to call. CDR1 is SGHDN and CDR2 is FVKESK in the germline V gene. V was trimmed by 6 bases and J by 2 bases, leaving 10 bases between them. The CDR3 spans 14 residues. The CDR3, as DNA: TGTGCCAGCAGTATGGGCCCTAACACCGGGGAGCTGTTTTTT. This sequence encodes CASSMGPNTGELFF.

The chain carries TRBV6-5 and TRBJ2-5; maybe TRBD1 (6 bases). V dropped 5 bases and J dropped 4 bases, with 14 bases sitting between them. Germline CDR1 reads MNHEY; CDR2 reads SVGAGI. The CDR3 spans 14 residues. The DNA for the CDR3 is TGTGCCAGCAGTGGTAGCAGGGGAGTAGAGACCCAGTACTTC. Translated, it gives CASSGSRGVETQYF.

J is TRBJ2-5 and V is TRBV10-2; 11 bases agree with TRBD2. The germline CDR1 and CDR2 sequences are WSHSY and SAAADI. There are 15 residues in the CDR3. The J segment lost 1 base and the V segment lost 3 bases, leaving 1 base of the junction unmatched. CDR3 DNA: TGCGCCAGCAGTGACACTAGCGGGGGCCAAGAGACCCAGTACTTC. Translated: CASSDTSGGQETQYF.

This rearrangement joins TRBV5-6 to TRBJ1-6, with 8 bases fitting TRBD1. This CDR3 is 14 amino acids long. V lost 4 bases and J lost 8; bases outside the gene matches: 5. CDR1 is SGHDT and CDR2 is YYEEEE in the germline V gene. CDR3 in amino acids: CASSTGQDHSPLHF. In DNA, the CDR3 is TGTGCCAGCAGCACGGGACAGGACCATTCACCCCTCCACTTT.

This clone appeared once. The chain employs TRBV6-5 and TRBJ1-2, with 8 bases matching TRBD1. CDR3 length equals 16 residues. Unmatched junction bases numbered 8, after V lost 2 bases and J lost 3 bases. Germline V gene data show CDR1 as MNHEY and CDR2 as SVGAGI. The CDR3 coding sequence is TGTGCCAGCAGTTACGCGCAGGGACAGGTCTACTATGGCTACACCTTC. Its translation: CASSYAQGQVYYGYTF.

The table lists this clone with a few counts. The chain links TRBV18 to TRBJ2-7; no reliable D call. The CDR3 has 11 amino acids. Germline values: CDR1 KGHSH, CDR2 LQKENI. Trimming pared 2 bases from V and 5 bases from J, leaving 4 bases between. The CDR3 region has the DNA TGTGCCAGCTCACCAAGCCACGAGCAGTACTTC. Protein sequence: CASSPSHEQYF.

The V call is TRBV28, the J call TRBJ1-1; possibly TRBD1 for D (5 bases). The CDR3 sequence is 16 residues long. V lost 4 bases and J lost 11, with 26 bases in between. CDR1 is MDHEN, CDR2 SYDVKM, per germline. CDR3 sequence: CASSSPRPRDSLGAFF. The CDR3 DNA is TGTGCCAGCAGTTCACCGCGCCCCCGGGACTCCCTCGGGGCTTTCTTT.

The chain couples TRBV11-2 to TRBJ2-7; 7 bases fit TRBD2. J was trimmed by 2 bases and V by 1 base; bases with no gene match: 5. In germline, CDR1 is SGHAT, CDR2 FQNNGV. This CDR3 is built from 15 residues. CDR3: CASSLGFGGAYEQYF. DNA of the CDR3: TGTGCCAGCAGCTTAGGGTTTGGGGGGGCCTACGAGCAGTACTTC.

This sequence joins TRBV2 and TRBJ2-3; 10 bases align to TRBD2. V lost 4 bases to trimming and J lost 1 base; unmatched junction nucleotides: 5. CDR3 length equals 16 residues. Germline V gives CDR1 SNHLY, CDR2 FYNNEI. The CDR3 region is CASSAERGGGTDTQYF. The CDR3 nucleotides are TGTGCCAGCAGTGCTGAGCGGGGGGGCGGCACAGATACGCAGTATTTT.

V usage is TRBV11-3 and J usage is TRBJ1-1; the D gene is possibly TRBD1 (5 bases). The CDR3 is made up of 16 amino acids. V lost 1 base, J lost 5 bases, and 17 bases lay in between. The V gene's germline CDR1 is SGHNT and CDR2 YENEEA. Here the CDR3 reads CASSLATGGLGTEAFF. The CDR3 coding sequence is TGTGCCAGCAGCTTAGCGACGGGGGGATTGGGAACTGAAGCTTTCTTT.

This clone was picked up one time. The rearrangement links TRBV27 to TRBJ2-5, with D possibly being TRBD2 (7 bases). Trimming took off 3 bases at V and 6 bases at J, with 17 bases between the two ends. The CDR3 covers 15 residues. Germline CDR1 and CDR2: MNHEY and SMNVEV (reference sequence). CDR3 protein: CASSLGGGAGKTQYF. CDR3 bases: TGTGCCAGCAGTTTGGGGGGGGGCGCCGGGAAGACCCAGTACTTC.

This chain joins TRBV10-2 and TRBJ2-7, with D tentatively TRBD2 (5 bases). V gave up 7 bases and J gave up 4 bases, with 17 bases separating them. Per germline, CDR1 WSHSY and CDR2 SAAADI. This CDR3 is built from 14 residues. The CDR3 is CASTLDISGYEQYF. In nucleotides, the CDR3 is TGCGCCAGCACCCTAGATATCTCGGGATACGAGCAGTACTTC.

This chain joins TRBV18 and TRBJ1-2; D unclear. Trimming stripped 5 bases from V and 3 bases from J, with 7 bases between. The CDR3 is 12 amino acids. CDR1 is KGHSH and CDR2 is LQKENI in the germline V gene. This CDR3 is CASSSAYYGYTF. For the CDR3, the DNA is TGTGCCAGCTCAAGCGCGTACTATGGCTACACCTTC.

The chain is built from TRBV6-1 and TRBJ1-2; D is unresolved. CDR3 length: 15 amino acids. Germline V CDR1 and CDR2: MNHNS, SASEGT. V lost 2 bases and J 6 bases, leaving 16 bases between the germline ends. The CDR3 DNA reads TGTGCCAGCAGTGAATTTCTTTCTAGGAGCGATGGCTACACCTTC. Translating it yields CASSEFLSRSDGYTF.

The table lists this clone with a count of one. V gene TRBV19 combines with J gene TRBJ2-1; weak D call: TRBD2 (5 bases). Germline CDR1 and CDR2: LNHDA and SQIVND (reference sequence). The CDR3 is 14 residues long. V was pared by 5 bases and J by 13 bases, with 21 bases between. CDR3 sequence reads: CASSVPGRAALQFF. CDR3 nucleotide sequence: TGTGCCAGTAGTGTACCCGGGCGGGCGGCCCTTCAGTTCTTC.

This clone has a single count. One junction end does not reproduce the germline sequence, and a read error may be involved. V gene TRBV27 combines with J gene TRBJ1-1, with a tentative D call TRBD1 (6 bases). CDR1 and CDR2 from the germline V gene are MNHEY and SMNVEV (reference sequence). The CDR3 runs to 16 residues. The DNA of the CDR3 is TGTGCCAGCAGTTCCAGGGGCACGAACTTGAACAGTGAAGCTTTCTTT. Translating gives CASSSRGTNLNSEAFF.

The gene calls are TRBV4-1 and TRBJ2-7; TRBD1 might be the D (7 bases). The germline CDR1 and CDR2 sequences are MGHRA and YSYEKL. V gave up 4 bases and J gave up 3 bases, with 16 bases separating them. This CDR3 has 15 amino acids. The CDR3 sequence is CASSLAGQRNYEQYF. Written as DNA, the CDR3 is TGCGCCAGCAGCCTGGCGGGACAGCGCAACTACGAGCAGTACTTC.

This chain uses TRBV6-6 with TRBJ2-5, with 11 bases fitting TRBD2. Unmatched junction bases numbered 1, after V lost 4 bases and J lost 0 bases. The germline V gene has CDR1 MNHNY and CDR2 SVGAGI (reference sequence). This CDR3 has 15 residues. CDR3 protein: CASSSSGGNQETQYF. The CDR3 DNA follows: TGTGCCAGCAGTTCTAGCGGGGGGAACCAAGAGACCCAGTACTTC.

The chain is built from TRBV19 and TRBJ2-7; D is unclear. The CDR3 runs 13 residues. The germline V and J ends were trimmed by 3 bases and 2 bases, with 8 bases remaining between them. Germline V gives CDR1 LNHDA, CDR2 SQIVND (reference sequence). The CDR3: CASSMANTYEQYF. In nucleotides, the CDR3 is TGTGCCAGTAGTATGGCAAATACCTACGAGCAGTACTTC.

V and J are TRBV11-2 and TRBJ2-5; possible D gene TRBD1, 6 bases. The V end lost 4 bases, the J end lost 2 bases, and 14 bases lay between the germline ends. Germline V gives CDR1 SGHAT, CDR2 FQNNGV. The CDR3 contains 15 residues. CDR3 region: CASSSVAGAQETQYF. The CDR3, as DNA: TGTGCCAGCAGCTCAGTGGCAGGGGCACAAGAGACCCAGTACTTC.

The chain has TRBV9 and TRBJ2-7; tentatively, D is TRBD2 (6 bases). V was trimmed by 5 bases and J by 6 bases, leaving 18 bases between them. CDR3 size: 14 residues. The germline V gene encodes CDR1 SGDLS and CDR2 YYNGEE. The CDR3: CASSVSFLGGEQYF. DNA of the CDR3: TGTGCCAGCAGTGTTTCGTTTTTGGGGGGCGAGCAGTACTTC.

This chain joins TRBV2 and TRBJ1-4; D is unclear. Germline values: CDR1 SNHLY, CDR2 FYNNEI. This CDR3 has 18 residues. Trimming cost V 8 bases and J 3 bases, with 25 bases left between them. The CDR3 reads CASGVGGTASLPNEKLFF. The CDR3 DNA follows: TGTGCCAGCGGGGTAGGAGGAACAGCGAGCCTACCTAATGAAAAACTGTTTTTT.

This chain uses TRBV5-1 with TRBJ1-6, with 8 bases fitting TRBD1. Trimming took 4 bases from V and 8 from J; bases not matched to a gene: 8. Germline values: CDR1 SGHRS, CDR2 YFSETQ. The CDR3 totals 15 residues. CDR3 sequence reads: CASSPGQARDSPLHF. CDR3 nucleotides: TGCGCCAGCAGCCCGGGACAGGCAAGGGATTCACCCCTCCACTTT.

V gene TRBV29-1 combines with J gene TRBJ1-2; 9 bases align to TRBD1. Germline V gives CDR1 SQVTM, CDR2 ANQGSEA. The J segment lost 8 bases and the V segment lost 6 bases, leaving 7 bases of the junction unmatched. The CDR3 has 12 residues. The CDR3 DNA reads TGCAGCGTGGGACAGGGAAGGGACGGCTACACCTTC. It specifies CSVGQGRDGYTF.

The count of this clone is one. This sequence joins TRBV5-1 and TRBJ1-1; D is ambiguous. Germline V gives CDR1 SGHRS, CDR2 YFSETQ. Deletions cut 0 bases from V and 3 bases from J, with 6 bases between. The CDR3 loop spans 13 amino acids. The CDR3 nucleotides read TGCGCCAGCAGCTTGGCGGACTACACTGAAGCTTTCTTT. Residues: CASSLADYTEAFF.

The genes are TRBV7-2 and TRBJ2-7; TRBD1 agrees at 12 bases. Per the germline V gene, CDR1 is SGHTA and CDR2 is FQGNSA. The CDR3 covers 15 residues. After removal of 5 bases from V and 8 bases from J, the junction contained 10 bases not matched to a gene. CDR3 bases: TGTGCCAGCAGCCCAGCGGGACAGGGGGCGATTAAGCAGTACTTC. Its protein is CASSPAGQGAIKQYF.

This rearrangement joins TRBV10-2 to TRBJ2-2; no definite D call. The CDR3 has 14 amino acids. Germline assignment: CDR1 WSHSY and CDR2 SAAADI. The V and J ends lost 7 bases and 0 bases respectively, with 9 bases between them. CDR3 region: CASISRTNTGELFF. The CDR3 DNA is TGCGCCAGCATTTCCAGAACGAACACCGGGGAGCTGTTTTTT.

The sample holds a few counts of this clone. The chain employs TRBV28 and TRBJ1-5, with a possible D match to TRBD1 (6 bases). Trimming stripped 10 bases from V and 3 bases from J, with 16 bases between. This CDR3 contains 14 residues. Germline loops: CDR1 MDHEN, CDR2 SYDVKM. The DNA for the CDR3 is TGTGCCACCCGCTTGCGACAGGTCAATCAGCCCCAGCATTTT. It encodes CATRLRQVNQPQHF.

The chain carries TRBV30 and TRBJ1-5; 9 bases are shared with TRBD1. This CDR3 has 14 amino acids. CDR1 is GTSNPN and CDR2 is SVGIG in the germline V gene (reference sequence). Trimming at V came to 0 bases and at J to 9 bases, leaving 6 bases not matched to a gene. CDR3 region: CAWSVQGARRPQHF. The CDR3 coding sequence is TGTGCCTGGAGTGTACAGGGGGCGAGACGGCCCCAGCATTTT.

This chain uses TRBV7-2 with TRBJ2-7; D is possibly TRBD2 (6 bases). Germline V gene sequence: CDR1 SGHTA, CDR2 FQGNSA. The length of the CDR3 is 13 residues. V lost 2 bases to trimming and J lost 7 bases, with 12 bases between them. CDR3 protein: CASSLRRGGEQYF. In DNA, the CDR3 is TGTGCCAGCAGCTTAAGGAGGGGCGGGGAGCAGTACTTC.